These 6 T cell receptor beta chains came from one sample sequenced in a study of T-cell reconstitution after alpha-beta-depleted transplantation in children. Molecular barcoding with unique molecular identifiers was used for the TCRbeta library. Each CDR3 protein gets one entry after TCRdb re-called the PCR reads with MiXCR. The data hold about 640,000 distinct CDR3 sequences, with over 10% observed a single time. Source: PBMCs, mostly from graft donor cells, taken 360 days after TCRalphabeta/CD19-depleted stem cell transplant. These receptors all stem from a male patient between 10 and 17 years old who had a stem cell transplant for acute myeloid leukemia, so the T cells may come from the graft donor.

The chain combines TRBV7-2 with TRBJ2-1; D call uncertain. V lost 3 bases and J 5 bases, leaving 20 bases between the germline ends. Germline loops: CDR1 SGHTA, CDR2 FQGNSA. CDR3 length: 17 residues. This chain's CDR3 is CASSFFLAKLSNNEQFF. CDR3 coding DNA: TGTGCCAGCAGCTTTTTTTTGGCTAAGCTCAGCAACAATGAGCAGTTCTTC. The variable domain in full, with the rest retrieved from reference TRBV7-2 and TRBJ2-1, is GAGVSQSPSNKVTEKGKDVELRCDPISGHTALYWYRQSLGQGLEFLIYFQGNSAPDKSGLPSDRFSAERTGGSVSTLTIQRTQQEDSAVYLCASSFFLAKLSNNEQFFGPGTRLTVL.

This clonotype was seen a few times. V gene TRBV19 combines with J gene TRBJ2-5; tentative D call: TRBD2 (6 bases). CDR1 is LNHDA and CDR2 is SQIVND in the germline V gene (reference sequence). V lost 10 bases and J lost 5, with 17 bases in between. CDR3 length: 13 amino acids. The CDR3 DNA reads TGTGCCACCAGGGACTTCTCTCGTGAGACCCAGTACTTC. As protein: CATRDFSRETQYF.

This clonotype was seen more than once but under ten times. The junction differs from germline at one of its ends, possibly a read error. This chain links TRBV7-7 with TRBJ2-1, with D tentatively TRBD2 (5 bases). The CDR3 extends over 16 amino acids. Per germline, CDR1 SSHAT and CDR2 FNYEAQ (reference sequence). This chain's CDR3 is CASSLATGLAYNEQFF. CDR3 nucleotides: TGTGCTAGCAGCTTAGCGACGGGATTGGCCTACAATGAGCAGTTCTTC. Full variable domain (outside the CDR3, taken from reference TRBV7-7 and TRBJ2-1): GAGVSQSPRYKVTKRGQDVTLRCDPISSHATLYWYQQALGQGPEFLTYFNYEAQPDKSGLPSDRFSAERPEGSISTLTIQRTEQRDSAMYRCASSLATGLAYNEQFFGPGTRLTVL.

This rearrangement joins TRBV29-1 to TRBJ1-5, with 8 bases lining up with TRBD1. Germline CDR1 and CDR2: SQVTM and ANQGSEA. V was clipped by 5 bases and J by 1 base; unmatched bases: 7. This CDR3 is built from 15 residues. The CDR3, as DNA: TGCAGCGTTTCCGGGACAGGCCTGAGCAATCAGCCCCAGCATTTT. Translating it yields CSVSGTGLSNQPQHF.

The chain combines TRBV19 with TRBJ2-3, with TRBD2 as a possible D gene (5 bases). CDR3 length equals 13 residues. The V gene's germline CDR1 is LNHDA and CDR2 SQIVND (reference sequence). V was pared by 10 bases and J by 1 base, with 12 bases between. The CDR3 DNA sequence: TGTGCCACCAGAAGTAGCGGCACAGATACGCAGTATTTT. Its translation: CATRSSGTDTQYF. Filled out from reference TRBV19 and TRBJ2-3, the complete variable domain reads DGGITQSPKYLFRKEGQNVTLSCEQNLNHDAMYWYRQDPGQGLRLIYYSQIVNDFQKGDIAEGYSVSREKKESFPLTVTSAQKNPTAFYLCATRSSGTDTQYFGPGTRLTVL.

The rearrangement links TRBV9 to TRBJ2-7, with D unclear. Trimming cost V 0 bases and J 4 bases, with 11 bases left between them. Germline assignment: CDR1 SGDLS and CDR2 YYNGEE. The CDR3 consists of 14 residues. CDR3 loop: CASSVDGSEYEQYF. CDR3 nucleotides: TGTGCCAGCAGCGTAGATGGATCTGAGTACGAGCAGTACTTC.